A selection of T cell receptor beta chains follows, all from one sample in a study of cytomegalovirus exposure and HLA in healthy donors. Assay used: immunoSEQ multiplex PCR; TCRdb lists only in-frame clones, some missing. Seen in this sample are fewer than 150,000 clones; the ten most common clones hold around 3.9%. The sample consisted of PBMCs. Receptor source: a man between 18 and 29 years old in good health and CMV-seronegative. CDR3s include the opening cysteine and the closing phenylalanine or tryptophan. D genes are given only for firm matches.

D gene: TRBD2; V gene: TRBV18; J gene: TRBJ2-1; CDR3 DNA: TGTGCCAGCGAGACTAGCGGGAGGGCCAGATTTGGTGAGCAGTTCTTC; CDR3 protein: CASETSGRARFGEQFF
D gene: TRBD1; V gene: TRBV2; J gene: TRBJ2-2; CDR3 DNA: TGTGCCAGCAGAACCGGGACAGGGAACACCGGGGAGCTGTTTTTT; CDR3 protein: CASRTGTGNTGELFF
D gene: TRBD2; V gene: TRBV30; J gene: TRBJ2-2; CDR3 DNA: TGTGCCTGGAGTGTGAATAGCGGGGGGGCCGGCACCGGGGAGCTGTTTTTT; CDR3 protein: CAWSVNSGGAGTGELFF
D gene: TRBD2; V gene: TRBV7-8; J gene: TRBJ2-3; CDR3 DNA: TGTGCCAGCAGCTACATGACGGGACTAGCGGGAGCTCGAGATACGCAGTATTTT; CDR3 protein: CASSYMTGLAGARDTQYF
D gene: TRBD2; V gene: TRBV9; J gene: TRBJ2-3; CDR3 DNA: TGTGCCAGCAGCGTAGGAAGATTAGGGACTACCCGCACAGATACGCAGTATTTT; CDR3 protein: CASSVGRLGTTRTDTQYF
D gene: TRBD1; V gene: TRBV4-1; J gene: TRBJ2-3; CDR3 DNA: TGCGCCAGCAGCCCCTTGGGACAGGCGGATACGCAGTATTTT; CDR3 protein: CASSPLGQADTQYF
D gene: TRBD2; V gene: TRBV7-9; J gene: TRBJ2-1; CDR3 DNA: TGTGCCAGCACCTTTTCACTAGCGGGAGGGCCGGGTGAGCAGTTCTTC; CDR3 protein: CASTFSLAGGPGEQFF
D gene: .; V gene: TRBV5-4; J gene: TRBJ2-1; CDR3 DNA: TGTGCCAGCAGCCCGGGACACCGGAGCTCCTACAATGAGCAGTTCTTC; CDR3 protein: CASSPGHRSSYNEQFF
D gene: TRBD1; V gene: TRBV5-1; J gene: TRBJ2-7; CDR3 DNA: TGCGCCAGCAGCTTAACAGGGGAGAGCGAGCAGTACTTC; CDR3 protein: CASSLTGESEQYF
D gene: TRBD1; V gene: TRBV5-6; J gene: TRBJ1-2; CDR3 DNA: TGTGCCAGCAGCTTTGGGGGACAGGGGATTAGCGGCTACACCTTC; CDR3 protein: CASSFGGQGISGYTF
D gene: TRBD1; V gene: TRBV28; J gene: TRBJ1-1; CDR3 DNA: TGTGCCAGCACCATTGTACAGGGGATGAACACTGAAGCTTTCTTT; CDR3 protein: CASTIVQGMNTEAFF
D gene: .; V gene: TRBV27; J gene: TRBJ2-5; CDR3 DNA: TGTGCCAGCAGGCAAGGACTACTCCAAGAGACCCAGTACTTC; CDR3 protein: CASRQGLLQETQYF
D gene: .; V gene: TRBV6-5; J gene: TRBJ2-7; CDR3 DNA: TGTGCCAGCAGTCTTGCGGAGACCTACGAGCAGTACTTC; CDR3 protein: CASSLAETYEQYF
D gene: .; V gene: TRBV19; J gene: TRBJ1-3; CDR3 DNA: TGTGCCAGTAGCATCAGGGATAACACCATATATTTT; CDR3 protein: CASSIRDNTIYF
D gene: TRBD2; V gene: TRBV9; J gene: TRBJ2-5; CDR3 DNA: TGTGCCAGCAGCGTCGGGGGGAGTGAGACCCAGTACTTC; CDR3 protein: CASSVGGSETQYF
D gene: TRBD2; V gene: TRBV5-1; J gene: TRBJ2-1; CDR3 DNA: TGCGCCAGCAGCCCGGCTAGCGGGAGGGCCTTAAGAGGCAATGAGCAGTTCTTC; CDR3 protein: CASSPASGRALRGNEQFF
D gene: TRBD2; V gene: TRBV13; J gene: TRBJ2-5; CDR3 DNA: TGTGCCAGCAGGATAGGGACTAGCGGGGGTGACCAAGAGACCCAGTACTTC; CDR3 protein: CASRIGTSGGDQETQYF
D gene: .; V gene: TRBV18; J gene: TRBJ1-1; CDR3 DNA: TGTGCCAGCTCACCCGGACAGAACACTGAAGCTTTCTTT; CDR3 protein: CASSPGQNTEAFF
D gene: .; V gene: TRBV11-2; J gene: TRBJ1-2; CDR3 DNA: TGTGCCAGCAGCTTTCCCTCGGCAGGGTCGGGTAGGAGCTACACCTTC; CDR3 protein: CASSFPSAGSGRSYTF
D gene: TRBD1; V gene: TRBV7-2; J gene: TRBJ1-2; CDR3 DNA: TGTGCCAGCAGCGCGGGACAGGTCTATGGCTACACCTTC; CDR3 protein: CASSAGQVYGYTF
D gene: .; V gene: TRBV11-2; J gene: TRBJ2-7; CDR3 DNA: TGTGCCAGCAGCGCCACCATTCAGAAGGACTCGAGGGTGTGGTACGAGCAGTACTTC; CDR3 protein: CASSATIQKDSRVWYEQYF
D gene: TRBD2; V gene: TRBV7-9; J gene: TRBJ2-7; CDR3 DNA: TGTGCCAGCAGCTGGACTAGCGGGAGTCGGTCCTACGAGCAGTACTTC; CDR3 protein: CASSWTSGSRSYEQYF